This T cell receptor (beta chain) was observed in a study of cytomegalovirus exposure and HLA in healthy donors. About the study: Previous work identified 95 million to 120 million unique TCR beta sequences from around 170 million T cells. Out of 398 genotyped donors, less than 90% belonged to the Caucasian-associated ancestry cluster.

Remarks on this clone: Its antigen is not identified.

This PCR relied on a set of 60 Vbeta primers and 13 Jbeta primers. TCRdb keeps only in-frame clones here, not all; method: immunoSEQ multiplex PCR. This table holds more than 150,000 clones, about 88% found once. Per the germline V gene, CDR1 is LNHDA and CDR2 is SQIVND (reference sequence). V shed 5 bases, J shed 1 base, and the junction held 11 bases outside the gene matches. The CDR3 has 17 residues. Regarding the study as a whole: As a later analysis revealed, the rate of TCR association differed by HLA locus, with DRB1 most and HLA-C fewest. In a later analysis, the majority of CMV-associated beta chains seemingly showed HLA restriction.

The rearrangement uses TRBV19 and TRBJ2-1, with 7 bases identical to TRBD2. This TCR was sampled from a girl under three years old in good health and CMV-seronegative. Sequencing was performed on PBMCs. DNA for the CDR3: TGTGCCAGTAGTCTGGACCGGACTAGTTTTTCCTACAATGAGCAGTTCTTC. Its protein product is CASSLDRTSFSYNEQFF.